This T cell receptor (beta chain) was sequenced during a study of blood T cell repertoires in COVID-19. Study at large: The United States, Italy and Spain provided the acute and convalescent COVID-19 samples. In each case, the material was cDNA or gDNA derived from T cells, B-cell-depleted T cells, or PBMCs.

Germline CDR1 LGHNA, CDR2 YNFKEQ. This CDR3 has 13 residues. Trimming took 3 bases from V and 5 from J, leaving 7 bases between them. Original handling: Amplification of reference gene primers was used by the study to estimate nucleated cell counts. Method: immunoSEQ multiplex PCR; TCRdb's copy keeps in-frame clones and lacks some. V and J calls and clone size are as listed in that table; D and trimming were resolved from the DNA. The repertoire includes approximately 50,000 clones, about 83% of them detected once, and roughly 14% sits in the top ten. This sequence originates from a human donor in a cohort sampled during active COVID-19. The V gene is TRBV4-2, the J gene TRBJ2-2, with D possibly TRBD2 on 5 matching bases. The sample was peripheral blood. The CDR3 is CASSQTTTGELFF. The CDR3 coding sequence is TGTGCCAGCAGCCAGACTACGACCGGGGAGCTGTTTTTT.